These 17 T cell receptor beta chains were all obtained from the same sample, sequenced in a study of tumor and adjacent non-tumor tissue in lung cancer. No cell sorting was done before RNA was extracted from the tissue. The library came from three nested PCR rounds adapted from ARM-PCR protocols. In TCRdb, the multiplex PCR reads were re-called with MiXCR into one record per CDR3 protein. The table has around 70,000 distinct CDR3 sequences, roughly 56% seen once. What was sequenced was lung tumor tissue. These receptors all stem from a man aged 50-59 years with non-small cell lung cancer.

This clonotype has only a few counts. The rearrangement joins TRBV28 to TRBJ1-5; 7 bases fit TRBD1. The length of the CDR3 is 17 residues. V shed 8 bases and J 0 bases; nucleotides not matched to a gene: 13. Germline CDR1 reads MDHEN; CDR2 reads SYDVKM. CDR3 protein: CASGSTGALYSNQPQHF. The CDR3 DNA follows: TGTGCCAGCGGTTCTACAGGGGCGCTTTATAGCAATCAGCCCCAGCATTTT. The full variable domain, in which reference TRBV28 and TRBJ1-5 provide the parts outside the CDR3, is DVKVTQSSRYLVKRTGEKVFLECVQDMDHENMFWYRQDPGLGLRLIYFSYDVKMKEKGDIPEGYSVSREKKERFSLILESASTNQTSMYLCASGSTGALYSNQPQHFGDGTRLSIL.

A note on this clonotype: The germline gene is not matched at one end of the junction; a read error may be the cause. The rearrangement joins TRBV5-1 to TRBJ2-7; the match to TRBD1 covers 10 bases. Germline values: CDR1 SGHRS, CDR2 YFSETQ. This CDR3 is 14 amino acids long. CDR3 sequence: CAGSLTGQGYEQYF. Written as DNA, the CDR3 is TGCGCCGGCAGCTTAACGGGACAGGGGTACGAGCAGTACTTC.

The CDR3 coding sequence is TGCAGTGCCAGTGGTAGTCTCGTCGGGCAGTACTTC. Its translation: CSASGSLVGQYF. The V call is TRBV20-1, the J call TRBJ2-7; D ambiguous. CDR1 and CDR2 from the germline V gene are DFQATT and SNEGSKA (reference sequence). V was shortened by 6 bases and J by 9 bases, with 18 bases between the two germline ends. The CDR3 has 12 amino acids.

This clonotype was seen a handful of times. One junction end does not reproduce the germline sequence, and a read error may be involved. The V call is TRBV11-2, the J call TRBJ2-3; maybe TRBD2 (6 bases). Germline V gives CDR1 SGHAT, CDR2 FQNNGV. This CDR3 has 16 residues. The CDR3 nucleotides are TGCGCCAGCAGCTTTTCTAGCGAGGTATCGACAGATACGCAGTATTTT. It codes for CASSFSSEVSTDTQYF.

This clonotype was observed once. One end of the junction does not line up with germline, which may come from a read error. The CDR3: CASRLAESEALF. As DNA, the CDR3 is TGTGCCAGCAGATTAGCGGAGAGTGAAGCTCTCTTT. The chain links TRBV11-1 to TRBJ1-1; no definite D call. The CDR3 loop spans 12 amino acids. Per germline, CDR1 SGHAT and CDR2 FQDESV (reference sequence).

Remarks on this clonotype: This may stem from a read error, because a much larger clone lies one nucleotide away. The CDR3 region has the DNA TGTGCCAGCATTGGCGGGGGGGCGAAAGATACGCAGTATTTT. Its protein is CASIGGGAKDTQYF. V usage is TRBV6-5 and J usage is TRBJ2-3; 9 bases agree with TRBD2. The CDR3 loop spans 14 amino acids. V dropped 7 bases and J dropped 5; count of bases not matched to a gene: 7. CDR1 and CDR2 (germline): MNHEY, SVGAGI.

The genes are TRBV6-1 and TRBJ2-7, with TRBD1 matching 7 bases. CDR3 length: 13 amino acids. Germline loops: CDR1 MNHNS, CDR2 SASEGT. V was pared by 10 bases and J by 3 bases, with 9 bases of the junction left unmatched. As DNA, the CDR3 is TGTGCCATCGGGCGACAGGGATTCTACGAGCAGTACTTC. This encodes CAIGRQGFYEQYF.

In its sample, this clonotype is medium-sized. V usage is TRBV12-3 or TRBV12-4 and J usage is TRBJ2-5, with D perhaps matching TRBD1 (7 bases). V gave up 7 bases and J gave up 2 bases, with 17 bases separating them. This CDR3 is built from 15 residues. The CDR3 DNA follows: TGTGCCAGCATTCAAGGGGGGACAGAACAAGAGACCCAGTACTTC. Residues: CASIQGGTEQETQYF.

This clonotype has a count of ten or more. CDR3 sequence (DNA): TGCAGTGCGTCGACATTGAACTATGGCTACACCTTC. This codes for CSASTLNYGYTF. This chain connects TRBV20-1 to TRBJ1-2; D is unclear. From germline, CDR1 is DFQATT and CDR2 SNEGSKA (reference sequence). V was trimmed by 6 bases and J by 2 bases, leaving 10 bases between them. The CDR3 sequence is 12 residues long.

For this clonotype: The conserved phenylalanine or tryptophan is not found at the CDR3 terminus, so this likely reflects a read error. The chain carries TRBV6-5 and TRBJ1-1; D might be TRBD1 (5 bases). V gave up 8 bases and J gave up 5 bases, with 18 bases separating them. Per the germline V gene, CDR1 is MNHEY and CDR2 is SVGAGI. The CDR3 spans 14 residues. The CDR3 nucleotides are TGTGCCAGCGGTCTCGGCGGGACGAATACTGAAGCTTTCTTA. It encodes CASGLGGTNTEAFL.

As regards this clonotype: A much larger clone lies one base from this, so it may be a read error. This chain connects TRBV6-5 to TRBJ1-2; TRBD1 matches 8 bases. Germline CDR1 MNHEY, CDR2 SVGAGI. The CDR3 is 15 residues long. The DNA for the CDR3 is TGTGCCAGCAGCGAAACCTCCGGGACAGGCTATGTCTACACCTTC. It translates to CASSETSGTGYVYTF.

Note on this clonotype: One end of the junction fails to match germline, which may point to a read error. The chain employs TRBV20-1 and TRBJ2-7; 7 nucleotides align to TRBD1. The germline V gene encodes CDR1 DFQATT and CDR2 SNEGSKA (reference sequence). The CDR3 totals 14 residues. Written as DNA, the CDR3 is TGCAGTGCTTTTCCGGGACAGAGCTCCTACGAGCAGTGCTTC. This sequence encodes CSAFPGQSSYEQCF.

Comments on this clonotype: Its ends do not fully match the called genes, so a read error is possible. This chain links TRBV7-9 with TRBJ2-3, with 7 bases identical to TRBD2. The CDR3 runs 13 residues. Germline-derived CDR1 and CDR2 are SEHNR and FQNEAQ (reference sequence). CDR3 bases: TGTGTCAGCAGCAGACTAGCCACAGATACGCAGTATTTT. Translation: CVSSRLATDTQYF. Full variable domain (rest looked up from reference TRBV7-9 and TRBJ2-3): DTGVSQNPRHKITKRGQNVTFRCDPISEHNRLYWYRQTLGQGPEFLTYFQNEAQLEKSRLLSDRFSAERPKGSFSTLEIQRTEQGDSAMYLCVSSRLATDTQYFGPGTRLTVL.

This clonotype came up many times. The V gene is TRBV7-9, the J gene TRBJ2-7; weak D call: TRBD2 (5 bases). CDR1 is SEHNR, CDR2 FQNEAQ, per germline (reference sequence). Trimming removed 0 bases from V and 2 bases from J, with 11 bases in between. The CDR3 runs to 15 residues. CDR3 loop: CASSLAQAGPYEQYF. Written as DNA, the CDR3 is TGTGCCAGCAGCTTAGCGCAGGCGGGTCCCTACGAGCAGTACTTC.

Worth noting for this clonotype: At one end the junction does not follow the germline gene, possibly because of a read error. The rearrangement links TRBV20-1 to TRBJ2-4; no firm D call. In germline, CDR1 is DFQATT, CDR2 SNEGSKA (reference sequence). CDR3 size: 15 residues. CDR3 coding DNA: TGCAGTGTTAGAGATCCACCCAGTGCCAAAATCATTCAGTACTTC. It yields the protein CSVRDPPSAKIIQYF.

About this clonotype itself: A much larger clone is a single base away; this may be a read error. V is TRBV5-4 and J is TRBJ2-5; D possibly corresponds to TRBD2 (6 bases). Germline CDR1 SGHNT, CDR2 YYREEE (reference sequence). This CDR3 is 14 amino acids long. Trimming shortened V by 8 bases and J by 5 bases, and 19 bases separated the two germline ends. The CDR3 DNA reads TGTGCCAGGAGCATACCCGGGGGAACGGAGACCCAGTACTTC. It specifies CARSIPGGTETQYF.

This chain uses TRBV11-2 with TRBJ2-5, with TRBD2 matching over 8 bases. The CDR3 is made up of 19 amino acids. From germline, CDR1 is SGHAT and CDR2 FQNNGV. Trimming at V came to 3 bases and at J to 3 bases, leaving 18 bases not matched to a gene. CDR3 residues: CASSFHRWGSGGLEETQYF. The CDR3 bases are TGTGCCAGCAGCTTTCACCGGTGGGGCAGCGGGGGCCTAGAAGAGACCCAGTACTTC.